The sequence of this T cell receptor (beta chain) was determined in a study of cytomegalovirus exposure and HLA in healthy donors. Overall study findings and caveats: In an earlier analysis, in some 600 donors, most V segments appeared productive either ~87% or ~30% of the time. Researchers counted roughly 150 TCR beta chains as cytomegalovirus-associated.

Turning to this clone: Its antigen is as yet unknown.

PCR employed 60 Vbeta and 13 Jbeta primers. Data came from immunoSEQ multiplex PCR; TCRdb stores just in-frame clones and leaves some out. The sample carries 110,000 to 150,000 clones, about 80% recorded once. The CDR3 runs 15 residues. Germline V lookup: CDR1 SGDLS, CDR2 YYNGEE. V lost 2 bases, J lost 0 bases, and 8 bases lay in between. The sample consisted of PBMCs. The rearrangement joins TRBV9 to TRBJ1-4, with D hard to call. The TCR sequence derives from a male donor in good health and CMV-seronegative. The CDR3 sequence is CASSVEGATNEKLFF. The CDR3 nucleotides are TGTGCCAGCAGCGTCGAAGGAGCAACTAATGAAAAACTGTTTTTT.